This T cell receptor beta chain was identified in a study of low-dose radiotherapy and immunotherapy resistance in tumors. The overall study: Every two weeks, cyclophosphamide 200 mg/m2 was infused one day before radiation plus immunotherapy.

V was pared by 6 bases and J by 8 bases, with 17 bases between. The CDR3 totals 14 residues. The germline CDR1 and CDR2 sequences are SEHNR and FQNEAQ (reference sequence). TRAV- and TRBV-specific primers, spanning alpha and beta chains, primed first-strand cDNA. TCR amplification used 15 to 20 PCR cycles, a constant-region primer and a V-primer adapter. In vitro transcription amplified the mRNA that had been isolated. A single record per CDR3 protein comes from TCRdb applying MiXCR to the reads. The repertoire includes tens of thousands of distinct CDR3 sequences, 25% to 30% of them detected once, and around 10% sits in the top ten. The time point is: after trial treatment. The treatment is: LDRT plus nivolumab, ipilimumab, low-dose cyclophosphamide and aspirin (RACIN trial). Treatment combined nivolumab, ipilimumab, aspirin, low-dose cyclophosphamide and low-dose radiotherapy in a dose-escalation trial.

The material was PBMCs, obtained after low-dose radiotherapy plus immunotherapy. The rearrangement joins TRBV7-9 to TRBJ2-1, with D maybe TRBD1 (5 bases). This sequence originates from a male donor with prostate cancer. Here the CDR3 reads CASSPPHGADEQFF. For the CDR3, the DNA is TGTGCCAGCAGTCCTCCCCATGGGGCGGATGAGCAGTTCTTC.